This record looks at one T cell receptor (beta chain) sequence and its context. The antigen is unknown. The data originate from a study of STAT5B mutations in CD4+ large granular lymphocyte leukemia. Study outcomes and limitations: No patients shared main leukemic clonotypes, though about 26% appeared at low frequency elsewhere. The CD4+ versus CD8+ T-LGLL clonality difference may reflect limited sample size. The clonality comparison with controls used just five to seven CD4-sorted patient samples.

The CDR3 is made up of 15 amino acids. Germline-derived CDR1 and CDR2 are MNHNS and SASEGT. Trimming at V came to 6 bases and at J to 5 bases, leaving 8 bases not matched to a gene. The data were produced by immunoSEQ multiplex PCR, yet TCRdb's version contains in-frame clones alone and is incomplete. Of some 8,800 clones listed, roughly four fifths are singletons. This rearrangement joins TRBV6-1 to TRBJ2-1; 9 bases agree with TRBD1. The source of this sequence is a man between 60 and 75 years old with CD4+ T-cell large granular lymphocyte leukemia. The sequenced sample was PBMCs. This CDR3 reads CASRTGGSGNNEQFF. The CDR3 DNA follows: TGTGCCAGCAGAACAGGGGGCAGCGGCAACAATGAGCAGTTCTTC.